Presented here are 21 T cell receptor beta chains from one specimen sequenced in a study of cytomegalovirus exposure and HLA in healthy donors. The protocol was immunoSEQ multiplex PCR, while the TCRdb copy is restricted to in-frame clones and leaves out a portion. The table lists about 160,000 clones, approximately 96% of them singletons, with approximately 1% in the top ten. The sequenced material came from PBMCs. The receptors shown here come from a woman between 18 and 30 years old in good health and CMV-seronegative.

CDR3 coding DNA: TGTGCCAGTAGTACCCCGTGGGGACAGGGTGATGGCTACACCTTC. Encoded protein: CASSTPWGQGDGYTF. The chain uses TRBV19 and TRBJ1-2, with 9 bases matching TRBD1. This CDR3 has 15 amino acids. Germline loops: CDR1 LNHDA, CDR2 SQIVND (reference sequence). V was pared by 4 bases and J by 6 bases, with 9 bases of the junction left unmatched.

The J gene is TRBJ1-4, the V gene TRBV18; D might be TRBD1 (6 bases). The V and J ends lost 6 bases and 7 bases respectively, with 15 bases between them. The CDR3 totals 14 residues. Germline values: CDR1 KGHSH, CDR2 LQKENI. CDR3 DNA: TGTGCCAGCTCCCGGAACAGGGACGGTGAAAAACTGTTTTTT. It yields the protein CASSRNRDGEKLFF.

J is TRBJ2-1 and V is TRBV11-3; 10 bases are a match to TRBD2. Unmatched junction bases numbered 2, after V lost 1 base and J lost 5 bases. CDR1 is SGHNT, CDR2 YENEEA, per germline. This CDR3 comprises 15 residues. CDR3 loop: CASSLGLAGDNEQFF. Here the CDR3 DNA reads TGTGCCAGCAGCTTAGGGCTAGCGGGGGACAATGAGCAGTTCTTC.

The genes are TRBV5-6 and TRBJ1-5; tentatively, D is TRBD1 (6 bases). The germline gives CDR1 SGHDT, CDR2 YYEEEE. The CDR3 is 14 residues long. Trimming left V 4 bases short and J 2 bases short, with 10 bases between. CDR3 nucleotide sequence: TGTGCCAGCAGCCGCCGGACAGGCAATCAGCCCCAGCATTTT. Amino acid sequence: CASSRRTGNQPQHF.

This chain uses TRBV2 with TRBJ2-5; 8 bases map to TRBD1. The CDR3 runs 13 residues. The V segment lost 6 bases and the J segment 5 bases; nucleotides outside the gene matches: 5. Germline V gene data show CDR1 as SNHLY and CDR2 as FYNNEI. The CDR3 sequence is CASSLQGVETQYF. CDR3 coding DNA: TGTGCCAGCAGCCTACAGGGGGTGGAGACCCAGTACTTC.

Concerning this clone: Other DNA sequences in this sample translate to the same CDR3. V is TRBV30 and J is TRBJ2-3, with 11 nucleotides matching TRBD1. Germline V gene sequence: CDR1 GTSNPN, CDR2 SVGIG (reference sequence). This CDR3 comprises 14 residues. V lost 5 bases, J lost 4 bases, and 5 bases stayed unmatched. The CDR3 sequence: CAWGTGGSADTQYF. DNA for the CDR3: TGTGCCTGGGGGACAGGGGGATCGGCAGATACGCAGTATTTT.

This chain uses TRBV15 with TRBJ2-2, with TRBD1 identical over 9 bases. This CDR3 spans 16 amino acids. Germline-derived CDR1 and CDR2 are LNHNV and YYDKDF (reference sequence). V gave up 6 bases and J gave up 0 bases; unmatched junction bases: 5. The CDR3 DNA reads as TGTGCCACCAGTATACGGACAGGGGCGAACACCGGGGAGCTGTTTTTT. Translating it yields CATSIRTGANTGELFF.

The chain uses TRBV6-7 and TRBJ1-2; no definite D call. TRBV6-7 has ORF status, its function being uncertain. Trimming left V 4 bases short and J 7 bases short, with 13 bases between. The CDR3 extends over 13 amino acids. The CDR3 DNA is TGTGCCAGCAGTTTCGAGGGAAATAGTGGCTACACCTTC. Its protein product is CASSFEGNSGYTF.

This chain links TRBV5-1 with TRBJ2-1, with TRBD2 matching over 8 bases. The CDR3 loop spans 15 amino acids. Trimming removed 2 bases from V and 8 bases from J; junction bases left unmatched: 9. In germline, CDR1 is SGHRS, CDR2 YFSETQ. The CDR3 sequence is CASSFSGGDLDEQFF. CDR3 nucleotide sequence: TGCGCCAGCAGCTTTTCCGGGGGGGACTTGGATGAGCAGTTCTTC.

V usage is TRBV5-1 and J usage is TRBJ2-5; 8 bases are a match to TRBD2. The CDR3 consists of 15 residues. V shed 0 bases, J shed 1 base, and the junction held 2 bases outside the gene matches. The germline CDR1 and CDR2 sequences are SGHRS and YFSETQ. CDR3 region: CASSLGGGTQETQYF. The CDR3 DNA follows: TGCGCCAGCAGCTTGGGCGGGGGGACCCAAGAGACCCAGTACTTC.

The rearrangement joins TRBV9 to TRBJ2-3; D is possibly TRBD2 (6 bases). CDR3 size: 14 residues. Trimming cost V 3 bases and J 6 bases, with 14 bases left between them. The germline CDR1 and CDR2 sequences are SGDLS and YYNGEE. In DNA form, the CDR3 reads TGTGCCAGCAGCGGGCGGGGCCCGCTGGATACGCAGTATTTT. It encodes CASSGRGPLDTQYF.

This sequence joins TRBV6-6 and TRBJ2-5; the D is unclear. This CDR3 spans 12 amino acids. V was clipped by 6 bases and J by 5 bases, with 10 bases between them. The germline gives CDR1 MNHNY, CDR2 SVGAGI (reference sequence). CDR3: CASRLTVETQYF. The DNA for the CDR3 is TGTGCCAGCAGGCTGACTGTGGAGACCCAGTACTTC.

The rearrangement links TRBV7-8 to TRBJ1-1; D is undetermined. CDR1 is SGHVS and CDR2 is FQNEAQ in the germline V gene. V lost 0 bases, J lost 1 base, and 9 bases lay in between. This CDR3 spans 15 amino acids. CDR3 in amino acids: CASSLAHRGNTEAFF. CDR3 in DNA: TGTGCCAGCAGCTTAGCGCACCGGGGGAACACTGAAGCTTTCTTT.

The gene calls are TRBV19 and TRBJ1-2, with 8 nucleotides matching TRBD1. There are 14 residues in the CDR3. Trimming at V came to 2 bases and at J to 4 bases, leaving 3 bases not matched to a gene. CDR1 LNHDA and CDR2 SQIVND come from the germline V gene (reference sequence). The CDR3 DNA sequence: TGTGCCAGTAGTATACGGACAGGGTCCTATGGCTACACCTTC. It specifies CASSIRTGSYGYTF. Full variable domain (remainder filled in from reference TRBV19 and TRBJ1-2): DGGITQSPKYLFRKEGQNVTLSCEQNLNHDAMYWYRQDPGQGLRLIYYSQIVNDFQKGDIAEGYSVSREKKESFPLTVTSAQKNPTAFYLCASSIRTGSYGYTFGSGTRLTVV.

The rearrangement uses TRBV18 and TRBJ1-5; no definite D call. CDR1 KGHSH and CDR2 LQKENI come from the germline V gene. This CDR3 spans 14 amino acids. The ends were cut back, 1 base at V and 2 bases at J, with 6 bases in the middle. The CDR3 DNA sequence: TGTGCCAGCTCACCACGTCAGGGCAATCAGCCCCAGCATTTT. This gives the protein CASSPRQGNQPQHF.

The chain carries TRBV4-1 and TRBJ1-2, with D possibly being TRBD1 (6 bases). The CDR3 contains 14 residues. V dropped 2 bases and J dropped 7 bases, with 14 bases sitting between them. Germline-derived CDR1 and CDR2 are MGHRA and YSYEKL. CDR3 residues: CASSQQQGGAGYTF. CDR3 DNA sequence: TGCGCCAGCAGCCAACAACAGGGTGGTGCTGGCTACACCTTC.

V is TRBV7-8 and J is TRBJ2-6; possibly TRBD2 for D (5 bases). In germline, CDR1 is SGHVS, CDR2 FQNEAQ. Deletions cut 1 base from V and 1 base from J, with 5 bases between. This CDR3 region has 15 residues. The CDR3 region has the DNA TGTGCCAGCAGCTTAGGAGGGTCTGGGGCCAACGTCCTGACTTTC. Amino acid sequence: CASSLGGSGANVLTF.

The J gene is TRBJ2-5, the V gene TRBV5-6, with D possibly matching TRBD1 (5 bases). V lost 4 bases and J lost 0, with 13 bases in between. Germline loops: CDR1 SGHDT, CDR2 YYEEEE. The CDR3 sequence is 15 residues long. CDR3 DNA sequence: TGTGCCAGCAGCATCGCGACAGAGTACCAAGAGACCCAGTACTTC. Encoded protein: CASSIATEYQETQYF.

The CDR3 spells CASRPAFTSGGDNEQFF. The CDR3 bases are TGTGCCAGCAGGCCCGCCTTTACTAGCGGGGGGGATAATGAGCAGTTCTTC. This chain joins TRBV4-2 and TRBJ2-1; 13 bases fit TRBD2. The CDR3 sequence is 17 residues long. CDR1 LGHNA and CDR2 YNFKEQ come from the germline V gene. Trimming cost V 6 bases and J 7 bases; bases outside gene matches: 12.

V and J are TRBV6-5 and TRBJ1-5, with TRBD1 identical over 10 bases. After removal of 4 bases from V and 0 bases from J, the junction contained 0 bases not matched to a gene. CDR1 is MNHEY, CDR2 SVGAGI, per germline. The length of the CDR3 is 15 residues. The CDR3 spells CASSWTGGSNQPQHF. The CDR3 DNA sequence: TGTGCCAGCAGTTGGACAGGGGGTAGCAATCAGCCCCAGCATTTT.

CDR3 sequence (DNA): TGTGCCAGCTCACCACCGGGACTAGCGGGATCGACGAACACCGGGGAGCTGTTTTTT. Its translation is CASSPPGLAGSTNTGELFF. This sequence joins TRBV18 and TRBJ2-2, with 13 bases identical to TRBD2. The CDR3 extends over 19 amino acids. With V trimmed by 0 bases and J by 0 bases, 4 bases remained unmatched. Germline CDR1 KGHSH, CDR2 LQKENI.